This paragraph reports one T cell receptor beta chain. The table came from immunoSEQ multiplex PCR; TCRdb's copy has only in-frame clones and leaves some out. The sample carries over 50,000 clones, nearly 90% recorded once. Documented time point: cycle 4 day 1 (C4D1), after less than seven weeks of nivolumab. All the patients suffered relapse after autologous stem cell transplantation, and brentuximab vedotin exposure differed. The data derive from a study of PD-1 blockade in classical Hodgkin lymphoma. The CDR3 runs to 14 residues. CDR1 is SEHNR, CDR2 FQNEAQ, per germline (reference sequence). The V end was cut by 3 bases, the J end by 3 bases, with 9 bases between.

This receptor was taken from a human donor with classical Hodgkin lymphoma. The J gene is TRBJ1-5, the V gene TRBV7-9; D unclear. Sequenced here: peripheral blood mononuclear cells (PBMCs), sampled before the fourth cycle of nivolumab. CDR3 in DNA: TGTGCCAGCAGCTTCTCAAGCGACAATCAGCCCCAGCATTTT. Translation gives CASSFSSDNQPQHF.